These T cell receptor beta chains were read from a single sample in a study of radiotherapy plus CTLA-4 blockade in lung cancer. Profiling relied on immunoSEQ multiplex PCR, and the TCRdb table lists in-frame clones only, not all of them. The sample holds roughly 69,000 clones; less than 85% are singletons and the top ten take 15% to 20%. This sample comprised peripheral blood, obtained from a patient treated with radiotherapy plus ipilimumab. The receptors were gathered from a human donor with non-small cell lung cancer whose response to radiotherapy plus ipilimumab could not be evaluated. Some clones in this sample may be carry-over from other donors' samples. CDR3s include the opening cysteine and the closing phenylalanine or tryptophan. Fields, in order: CDR3 protein, CDR3 DNA, clone size, V gene, J gene, D gene. D genes are given only for firm matches. Only some rows state a clone size, as once, few, many or a class for expanded clones.

CASSRTGLYGYTF	TGTGCCAGCTCTAGGACAGGGCTCTATGGCTACACCTTC	few	TRBV6-5	TRBJ1-2	TRBD1
CASSQGAGGPYEQFF	TGCGCCAGCAGCCAAGGAGCGGGGGGGCCGTATGAGCAGTTCTTC	NA	TRBV4-3	TRBJ2-1	TRBD2
CASSSQTGNSYNEQFF	TGTGCCAGCAGCTCCCAGACCGGGAACTCCTACAATGAGCAGTTCTTC	once	TRBV5-4	TRBJ2-1	NA
CASSQDSNYNEQFF	TGCGCCAGCAGCCAAGATAGCAACTACAATGAGCAGTTCTTC	NA	TRBV4-1	TRBJ2-1	NA
CASSLFLTGGDEQFF	TGCGCCAGCAGCTTGTTTCTGACAGGGGGCGATGAGCAGTTCTTC	NA	TRBV5-1	TRBJ2-1	TRBD1
CASSLARGGTGELFF	TGCGCCAGCAGCTTGGCCAGAGGGGGCACCGGGGAGCTGTTTTTT	NA	TRBV5-1	TRBJ2-2	NA
CASRHQGTALQETQYF	TGTGCCAGCAGGCACCAAGGGACAGCCCTTCAAGAGACCCAGTACTTC	NA	TRBV7-2	TRBJ2-5	TRBD1
CASSSGWDERGETQYF	TGTGCCAGCAGTTCTGGGTGGGACGAGAGGGGGGAGACCCAGTACTTC	NA	TRBV6-6	TRBJ2-5	NA
CASSERGSYAYEQYF	TGTGCCAGCAGTGAAAGGGGCAGCTATGCGTACGAGCAGTACTTC	NA	TRBV2	TRBJ2-7	NA
CASSLGPLNTEAFF	TGTGCCAGCAGTTTAGGGCCGTTAAACACTGAAGCTTTCTTT	NA	TRBV27	TRBJ1-1	NA
CASSSRGGREEQYF	TGTGCCAGCAGCTCTCGGGGGGGCCGGGAGGAGCAGTACTTC	NA	TRBV7-9	TRBJ2-7	TRBD2
CASSGPADRAEKLFF	TGTGCCAGCAGCGGACCTGCGGACAGGGCTGAAAAACTGTTTTTT	few	TRBV4-2	TRBJ1-4	TRBD1
CASSLTTENTEAFF	TGTGCCAGCAGTCTAACGACAGAGAACACTGAAGCTTTCTTT	NA	TRBV28	TRBJ1-1	NA
CASSHDRGDDEQYF	TGCGCCAGCAGCCACGACAGGGGGGATGACGAGCAGTACTTC	few	TRBV5-1	TRBJ2-7	TRBD1
CASSLDSPTRQETQYF	TGTGCCAGCAGCTTAGACTCCCCGACTAGGCAAGAGACCCAGTACTTC	NA	TRBV7-8	TRBJ2-5	NA